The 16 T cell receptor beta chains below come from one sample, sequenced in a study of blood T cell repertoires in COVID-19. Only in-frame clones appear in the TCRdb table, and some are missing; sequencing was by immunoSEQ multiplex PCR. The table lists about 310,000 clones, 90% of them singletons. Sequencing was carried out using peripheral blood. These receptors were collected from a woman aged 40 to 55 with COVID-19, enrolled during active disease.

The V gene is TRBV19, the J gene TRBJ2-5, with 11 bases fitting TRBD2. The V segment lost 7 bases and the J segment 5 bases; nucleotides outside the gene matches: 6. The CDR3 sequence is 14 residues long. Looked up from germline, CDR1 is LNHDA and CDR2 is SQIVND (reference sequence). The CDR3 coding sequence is TGTGCCAGTAAGGAGGCTAGCGGGAGGGAGACCCAGTACTTC. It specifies CASKEASGRETQYF.

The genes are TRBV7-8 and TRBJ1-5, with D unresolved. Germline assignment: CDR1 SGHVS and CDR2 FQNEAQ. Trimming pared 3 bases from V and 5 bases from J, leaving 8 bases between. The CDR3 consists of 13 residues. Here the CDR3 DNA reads TGTGCCAGCAGCTTCTTGCAGGATCAGCCCCAGCATTTT. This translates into CASSFLQDQPQHF.

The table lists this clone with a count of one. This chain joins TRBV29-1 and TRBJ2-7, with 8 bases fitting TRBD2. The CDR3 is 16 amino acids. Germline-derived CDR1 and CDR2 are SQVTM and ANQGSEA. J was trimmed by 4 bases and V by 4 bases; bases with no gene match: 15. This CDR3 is CSVGSGSGRRVYEQYF. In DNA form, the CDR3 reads TGCAGCGTTGGCTCGGGAAGCGGGAGAAGGGTATACGAGCAGTACTTC.

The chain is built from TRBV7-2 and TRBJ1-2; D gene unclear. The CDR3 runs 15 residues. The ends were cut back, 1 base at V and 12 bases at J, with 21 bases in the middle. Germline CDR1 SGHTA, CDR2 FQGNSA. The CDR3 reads CASSLGSGVERKNTF. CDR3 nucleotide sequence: TGTGCCAGCAGCTTAGGTTCCGGGGTGGAGAGGAAGAACACCTTC.

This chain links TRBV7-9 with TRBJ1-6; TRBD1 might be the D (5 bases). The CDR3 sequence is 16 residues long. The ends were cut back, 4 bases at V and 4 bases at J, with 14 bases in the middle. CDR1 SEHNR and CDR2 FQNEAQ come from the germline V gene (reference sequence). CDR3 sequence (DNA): TGTGCCAGCAGCTCCGGAGGGGCAGGGTATAATTCACCCCTCCACTTT. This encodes CASSSGGAGYNSPLHF. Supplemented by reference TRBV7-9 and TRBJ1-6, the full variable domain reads DTGVSQNPRHKITKRGQNVTFRCDPISEHNRLYWYRQTLGQGPEFLTYFQNEAQLEKSRLLSDRFSAERPKGSFSTLEIQRTEQGDSAMYLCASSSGGAGYNSPLHFGNGTRLTVT.

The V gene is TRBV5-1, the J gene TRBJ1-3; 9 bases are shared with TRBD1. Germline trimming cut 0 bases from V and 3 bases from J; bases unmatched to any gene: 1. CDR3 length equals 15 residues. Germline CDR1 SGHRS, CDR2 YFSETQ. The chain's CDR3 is CASSLGTGDGNTIYF. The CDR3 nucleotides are TGCGCCAGCAGCTTGGGGACAGGGGATGGAAACACCATATATTTT.

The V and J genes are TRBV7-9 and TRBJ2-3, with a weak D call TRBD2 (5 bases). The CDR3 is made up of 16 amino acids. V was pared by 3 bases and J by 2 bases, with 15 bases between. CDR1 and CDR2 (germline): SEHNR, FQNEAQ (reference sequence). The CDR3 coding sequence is TGTGCCAGCAGCTTCTCCGGGTCCGGGAACACAGATACGCAGTATTTT. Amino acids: CASSFSGSGNTDTQYF.

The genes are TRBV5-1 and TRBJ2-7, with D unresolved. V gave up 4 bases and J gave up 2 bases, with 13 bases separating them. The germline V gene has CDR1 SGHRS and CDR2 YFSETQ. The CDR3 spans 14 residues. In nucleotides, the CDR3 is TGCGCCAGCAGCCCAAGACAAGTAACCTACGAGCAGTACTTC. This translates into CASSPRQVTYEQYF.

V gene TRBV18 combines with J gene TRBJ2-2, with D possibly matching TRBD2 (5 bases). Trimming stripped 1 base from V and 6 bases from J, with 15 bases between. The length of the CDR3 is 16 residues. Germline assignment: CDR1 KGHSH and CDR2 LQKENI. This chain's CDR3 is CASSPQREIMPGELFF. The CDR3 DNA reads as TGTGCCAGCTCACCACAGAGGGAAATTATGCCCGGGGAGCTGTTTTTT.

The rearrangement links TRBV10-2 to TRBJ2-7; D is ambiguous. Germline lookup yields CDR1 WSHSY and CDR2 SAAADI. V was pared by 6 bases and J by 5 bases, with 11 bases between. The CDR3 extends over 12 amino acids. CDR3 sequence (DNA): TGCGCCAGCAGAGAGGTCCGGGACGAGCAGTACTTC. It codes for CASREVRDEQYF.

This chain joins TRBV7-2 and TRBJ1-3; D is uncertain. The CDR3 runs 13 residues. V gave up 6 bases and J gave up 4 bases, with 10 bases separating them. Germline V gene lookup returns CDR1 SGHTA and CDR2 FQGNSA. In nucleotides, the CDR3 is TGTGCCAGCAGTCGTGACATGGGAAACACCATATATTTT. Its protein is CASSRDMGNTIYF.

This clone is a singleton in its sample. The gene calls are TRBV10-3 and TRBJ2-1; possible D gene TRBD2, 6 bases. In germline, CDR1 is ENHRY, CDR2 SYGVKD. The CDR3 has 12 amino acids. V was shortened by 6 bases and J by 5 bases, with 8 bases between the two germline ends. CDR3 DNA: TGTGCCATCAGCGGGACTGACAATGAGCAGTTCTTC. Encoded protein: CAISGTDNEQFF.

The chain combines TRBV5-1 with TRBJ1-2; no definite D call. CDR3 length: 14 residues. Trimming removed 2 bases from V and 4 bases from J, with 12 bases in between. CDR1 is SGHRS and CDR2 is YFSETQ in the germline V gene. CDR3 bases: TGCGCCAGCAGCTTAGATTTGGCTTTCTATGGCTACACCTTC. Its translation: CASSLDLAFYGYTF.

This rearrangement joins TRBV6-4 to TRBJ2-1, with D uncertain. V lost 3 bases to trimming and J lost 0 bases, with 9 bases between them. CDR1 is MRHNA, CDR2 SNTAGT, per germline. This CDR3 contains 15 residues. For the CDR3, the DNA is TGTGCCAGCAGTGAGTCGAGTGGCTCCTACAATGAGCAGTTCTTC. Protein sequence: CASSESSGSYNEQFF.

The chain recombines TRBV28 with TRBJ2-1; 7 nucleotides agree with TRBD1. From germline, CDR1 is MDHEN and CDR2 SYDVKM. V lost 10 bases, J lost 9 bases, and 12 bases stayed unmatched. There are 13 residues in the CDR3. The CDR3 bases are TGTGCCACCGACAGGGTGCGTCAAGGTGAGCAGTTCTTC. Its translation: CATDRVRQGEQFF.

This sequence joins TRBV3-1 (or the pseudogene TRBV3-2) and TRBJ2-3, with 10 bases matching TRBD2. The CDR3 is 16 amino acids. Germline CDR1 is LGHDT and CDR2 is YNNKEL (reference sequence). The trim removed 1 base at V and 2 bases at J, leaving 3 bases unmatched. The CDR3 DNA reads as TGTGCCAGCAGCCAAGGAGCGGGGGGGGCCACAGATACGCAGTATTTT. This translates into CASSQGAGGATDTQYF.